Below are 22 T cell receptor beta chains sequenced from a single sample in a study of shared clonotypes between healthy human individuals. Using immunoSEQ multiplex PCR, the repertoire was profiled, and TCRdb retains in-frame clones only, with some absent. Of about 1.1 million clones listed, about 72% are singletons. Sequenced input: memory CD4+ T cells from PBMCs. Indicated subset: CD45RA-negative fraction. These receptors all stem from a man aged 18-30 years in good health. Some clones in this sample may be carry-over from other donors' samples.

The V call is TRBV15, the J call TRBJ1-4; a weak D match, TRBD1 (6 bases). Germline CDR1 and CDR2: LNHNV and YYDKDF (reference sequence). V lost 1 base and J 8 bases, leaving 14 bases between the germline ends. There are 15 residues in the CDR3. For the CDR3, the DNA is TGTGCCACCAGCAGAGGGCCGGGGGCTCAGGAAAAACTGTTTTTT. Amino acids: CATSRGPGAQEKLFF.

The chain uses TRBV23-1 and TRBJ1-2, with TRBD1 identical over 10 bases. TRBV23-1 qualifies as an ORF whose function is uncertain. Trimming cost V 3 bases and J 8 bases; bases outside gene matches: 15. The CDR3 runs to 17 residues. This CDR3 reads CASSHISRGQGHKGYTF. CDR3 DNA sequence: TGCGCCAGCAGTCATATCTCAAGGGGACAGGGGCATAAGGGCTACACCTTC.

CDR3 DNA sequence: TGTGCCAGCAGTTCCCTCCGGGGGCCTAGGCATCAGCCCCAGCATTTT. Amino acid sequence: CASSSLRGPRHQPQHF. This sequence joins TRBV28 and TRBJ1-5; D may be TRBD1 (6 bases). Trimming stripped 4 bases from V and 5 bases from J, with 18 bases between. This CDR3 region has 16 residues. Per germline, CDR1 MDHEN and CDR2 SYDVKM. Full variable domain (remainder filled in from reference TRBV28 and TRBJ1-5): DVKVTQSSRYLVKRTGEKVFLECVQDMDHENMFWYRQDPGLGLRLIYFSYDVKMKEKGDIPEGYSVSREKKERFSLILESASTNQTSMYLCASSSLRGPRHQPQHFGDGTRLSIL.

In this sample, this clone turned up a few times. The rearrangement links TRBV6-6 to TRBJ1-1; D is unresolved. Germline V CDR1 and CDR2: MNHNY, SVGAGI (reference sequence). The CDR3 consists of 12 residues. V shed 5 bases and J shed 0 bases, with 4 bases lying between them. CDR3 in DNA: TGTGCCAGCAGTCACATGAACACTGAAGCTTTCTTT. It codes for CASSHMNTEAFF.

This clone has just one count. J is TRBJ2-5 and V is TRBV6-1, with TRBD1 matching 8 bases. The germline CDR1 and CDR2 sequences are MNHNS and SASEGT. The J segment lost 5 bases and the V segment lost 8 bases, leaving 10 bases of the junction unmatched. The CDR3 totals 14 residues. The CDR3 nucleotides are TGTGCCAGCCGCGGCAGGGGGCGTGGGGAGACCCAGTACTTC. Translating it yields CASRGRGRGETQYF.

This clone was detected a few times. The rearrangement links TRBV27 to TRBJ2-3; D unclear. V was trimmed by 2 bases and J by 3 bases, leaving 6 bases between them. This CDR3 has 13 amino acids. Germline loops: CDR1 MNHEY, CDR2 SMNVEV (reference sequence). As DNA, the CDR3 is TGTGCCAGCAGTTTAGAGGTTACAGATACGCAGTATTTT. Its protein product is CASSLEVTDTQYF.

This rearrangement joins TRBV28 to TRBJ1-2; D may be TRBD1 (6 bases). Germline V gene sequence: CDR1 MDHEN, CDR2 SYDVKM. The CDR3 extends over 16 amino acids. The ends were cut back, 5 bases at V and 4 bases at J, with 20 bases in the middle. CDR3 bases: TGTGCCAGCAGTCTCGGGGGGGCAGGGGAAGGCTATGGCTACACCTTC. Its translation: CASSLGGAGEGYGYTF.

The CDR3 here is CAWRKGPTEAFF. CDR3 bases: TGTGCCTGGAGAAAGGGCCCCACTGAAGCTTTCTTT. This chain joins TRBV30 and TRBJ1-1; D gene uncertain. The CDR3 contains 12 residues. CDR1 and CDR2 (germline): GTSNPN, SVGIG (reference sequence). Trimming cost V 3 bases and J 4 bases, with 9 bases left between them.

The J gene is TRBJ2-2, the V gene TRBV5-1; D might be TRBD2 (5 bases). The CDR3 covers 14 residues. Germline V gene sequence: CDR1 SGHRS, CDR2 YFSETQ. Trimming took off 0 bases at V and 6 bases at J, with 9 bases between the two ends. CDR3 sequence reads: CASSLASGAGELFF. DNA for the CDR3: TGCGCCAGCAGCTTGGCTTCCGGGGCCGGGGAGCTGTTTTTT.

The chain carries TRBV27 and TRBJ2-7; D uncertain. V gave up 3 bases and J gave up 5 bases, with 11 bases separating them. The CDR3 loop spans 13 amino acids. CDR1 and CDR2 from the germline V gene are MNHEY and SMNVEV (reference sequence). The CDR3 coding sequence is TGTGCCAGCAGTTTCGGATACTGGGACGAGCAGTACTTC. Protein: CASSFGYWDEQYF.

V is TRBV7-3 and J is TRBJ2-7, with 7 nucleotides matching TRBD2. V lost 1 base to trimming and J lost 4 bases; unmatched junction nucleotides: 4. Germline values: CDR1 SGHTA, CDR2 FQGTGA. There are 14 residues in the CDR3. In DNA form, the CDR3 reads TGTGCCAGCAGCTTAAGGGCTAGCGGATACGAGCAGTACTTC. Its protein product is CASSLRASGYEQYF.

The J gene is TRBJ1-2, the V gene TRBV28; a weak D match, TRBD1 (5 bases). V was clipped by 6 bases and J by 6 bases, with 17 bases between them. Germline loops: CDR1 MDHEN, CDR2 SYDVKM. This CDR3 has 14 amino acids. CDR3: CASRLGGDSHGYTF. CDR3 sequence (DNA): TGTGCCAGCAGGCTAGGCGGGGACTCGCATGGCTACACCTTC.

The rearrangement links TRBV5-1 to TRBJ2-1; D not certain. The CDR3 extends over 14 amino acids. V lost 4 bases and J 9 bases, leaving 17 bases between the germline ends. In germline, CDR1 is SGHRS, CDR2 YFSETQ. The CDR3 coding sequence is TGCGCCAGCAGCCAGATGGGCGGTGAGGCTGAGCAGTTCTTC. It is translated as CASSQMGGEAEQFF. Filled out from reference TRBV5-1 and TRBJ2-1, the complete variable domain reads KAGVTQTPRYLIKTRGQQVTLSCSPISGHRSVSWYQQTPGQGLQFLFEYFSETQRNKGNFPGRFSGRQFSNSRSEMNVSTLELGDSALYLCASSQMGGEAEQFFGPGTRLTVL.

To note about this clone: Additional DNA sequences in this sample encode the identical CDR3. J is TRBJ2-2 and V is TRBV14, with 9 bases matching TRBD2. V trimming: 1 base; J trimming: 5 bases; junction bases outside the gene matches: 2. Germline CDR1 SGHDN, CDR2 FVKESK. The CDR3 spans 15 residues. CDR3 residues: CASSQALAGTGELFF. The CDR3 nucleotides read TGTGCCAGCAGCCAAGCCCTAGCGGGAACCGGGGAGCTGTTTTTT.

In this sample, this clone turned up a few times. The genes are TRBV29-1 and TRBJ2-4; D tentatively fits TRBD1 or TRBD2 (5 bases each). Germline V gene sequence: CDR1 SQVTM, CDR2 ANQGSEA. This CDR3 contains 13 residues. The V gene lost 3 bases and the J gene lost 1 base, with 7 bases spanning the gap. The CDR3 region has the DNA TGCAGCGTTGAGGGGGATGCCAAAAACATTCAGTACTTC. This sequence encodes CSVEGDAKNIQYF. The variable domain in full, with the rest retrieved from reference TRBV29-1 and TRBJ2-4, is SAVISQKPSRDICQRGTSLTIQCQVDSQVTMMFWYRQQPGQSLTLIATANQGSEATYESGFVIDKFPISRPNLTFSTLTVSNMSPEDSSIYLCSVEGDAKNIQYFGAGTRLSVL.

The chain links TRBV7-3 to TRBJ2-3, with D possibly matching TRBD2 (6 bases). The CDR3 loop spans 19 amino acids. Trimming shortened V by 1 base and J by 0 bases, and 20 bases separated the two germline ends. In germline, CDR1 is SGHTA, CDR2 FQGTGA. CDR3 bases: TGTGCCAGCAGCTTAAATCGGTTTAGCGGCTTCTCTAGCACAGATACGCAGTATTTT. Encoded protein: CASSLNRFSGFSSTDTQYF.

This clone was detected only a few times. Within the sample, other DNA sequences also encode this same CDR3. This chain connects TRBV6-1 to TRBJ1-1, with 7 nucleotides matching TRBD1. Germline V lookup: CDR1 MNHNS, CDR2 SASEGT. The CDR3 has 13 residues. V lost 6 bases, J lost 1 base, and 2 bases stayed unmatched. CDR3 in amino acids: CASRDRPNTEAFF. For the CDR3, the DNA is TGTGCCAGCAGGGACAGGCCGAACACTGAAGCTTTCTTT.

This rearrangement joins TRBV4-3 to TRBJ2-5; perhaps TRBD1 as D (7 bases). Between the trimmed V and J ends, which lost 4 bases and 4 bases, there was a span of 16 bases. Looked up from germline, CDR1 is LGHNA and CDR2 is YSLEER. CDR3 length: 15 amino acids. CDR3 sequence reads: CASSPGGKLGETQYF. CDR3 nucleotides: TGCGCCAGCAGCCCAGGGGGGAAGTTAGGAGAGACCCAGTACTTC.

This CDR3 reads CASSLRASGEYEQYF. The CDR3 region has the DNA TGTGCCAGCAGCTTAAGGGCTAGCGGGGAATACGAGCAGTACTTC. This chain joins TRBV11-2 and TRBJ2-7, with 9 bases matching TRBD2. The V gene end was trimmed by 2 bases and the J gene end by 4 bases; junction bases not matched to a gene: 6. Germline V gene data show CDR1 as SGHAT and CDR2 as FQNNGV. CDR3 length: 15 amino acids.

The rearrangement uses TRBV5-1 and TRBJ1-4, with 7 bases that match TRBD1. V was clipped by 4 bases and J by 0 bases; unmatched bases: 6. From germline, CDR1 is SGHRS and CDR2 YFSETQ. This CDR3 region has 16 residues. DNA of the CDR3: TGCGCCAGCAGCCGGGACAGATCTACAACTAATGAAAAACTGTTTTTT. Amino acid sequence: CASSRDRSTTNEKLFF.

This clone occurred a few times. The chain has TRBV6-4 and TRBJ2-7; D may be TRBD1 (5 bases). The germline V and J ends were trimmed by 4 bases and 6 bases, with 13 bases remaining between them. The germline gives CDR1 MRHNA, CDR2 SNTAGT. The CDR3 extends over 13 amino acids. DNA of the CDR3: TGTGCCAGCAGTGCTATCCAGGGTAGCGAGCAGTACTTC. Translated: CASSAIQGSEQYF.

The chain has TRBV5-6 and TRBJ1-2; the D gene is possibly TRBD1 (5 bases). V lost 7 bases, J lost 3 bases, and 16 bases lay in between. From germline, CDR1 is SGHDT and CDR2 YYEEEE. The CDR3 has 14 residues. The CDR3: CASSREGRYYGYTF. The CDR3, as DNA: TGTGCCAGCTCTCGGGAGGGGAGGTACTATGGCTACACCTTC.